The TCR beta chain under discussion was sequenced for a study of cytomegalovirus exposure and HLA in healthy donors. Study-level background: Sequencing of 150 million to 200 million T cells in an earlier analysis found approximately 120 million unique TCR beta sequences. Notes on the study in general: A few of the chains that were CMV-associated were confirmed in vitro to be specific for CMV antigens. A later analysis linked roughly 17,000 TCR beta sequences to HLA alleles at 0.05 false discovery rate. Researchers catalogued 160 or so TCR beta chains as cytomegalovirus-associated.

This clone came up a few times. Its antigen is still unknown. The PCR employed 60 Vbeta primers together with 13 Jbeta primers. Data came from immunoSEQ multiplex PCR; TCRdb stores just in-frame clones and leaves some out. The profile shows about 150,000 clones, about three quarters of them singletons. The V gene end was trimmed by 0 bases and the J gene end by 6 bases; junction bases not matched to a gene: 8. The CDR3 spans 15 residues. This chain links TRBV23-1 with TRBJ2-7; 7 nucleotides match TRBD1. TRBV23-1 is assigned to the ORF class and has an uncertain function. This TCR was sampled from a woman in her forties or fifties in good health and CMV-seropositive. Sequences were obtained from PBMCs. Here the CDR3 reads CASSQSQDRQGEQYF. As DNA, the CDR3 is TGCGCCAGCAGTCAATCGCAGGACAGGCAGGGCGAGCAGTACTTC.